This T cell receptor (beta chain) was found in a study of cytomegalovirus exposure and HLA in healthy donors. Nominal health characterized the donors when sampled, though unrecorded immune exposures were likely. This clone has more than one count but fewer than ten. Antigen specificity is unknown. The junction differs from germline at one of its ends, possibly a read error. PCR primers comprised 60 Vbeta and 13 Jbeta primers. Some clones are missing from TCRdb's copy, which holds only in-frame ones; the method was immunoSEQ multiplex PCR. Counted here are 120,000 to 150,000 clones, approximately 78% occurring once; the ten biggest clones make up 3%. Study-wide findings and caveats: A later analysis linked a missense variant in DCLRE1C to the trimming of TCR beta V and J genes. The study assumed roughly uniform donor sequencing depth for presence/absence analyses.

Per the germline V gene, CDR1 is SEHNR and CDR2 is FQNEAQ (reference sequence). The CDR3 is 14 amino acids. The sequencing input was PBMCs. This receptor was obtained from a man aged 35-49 years in good health and CMV-seropositive. The chain links TRBV7-9 to TRBJ2-7, with D unresolved. CDR3 amino acids: CSSSLNTVTYEQYF. CDR3 DNA sequence: TGTTCCAGCAGCTTAAATACAGTGACCTACGAGCAGTACTTC.